Below, 15 T cell receptor beta chains from the same sample are listed, as sequenced in a study of patients and donors after allogeneic stem cell transplantation. In TCRdb, the RT-PCR reads were re-called with MiXCR into one record per CDR3 protein. The sample has about a million distinct CDR3 sequences, roughly 18% seen once. The sequenced sample consisted of blood, either unsorted or a sorted T cell fraction (not recorded which). These TCRs come from a human donor who was either an allogeneic HSCT recipient or a stem cell or donor lymphocyte infusion donor (not recorded which). It is not recorded whose cells these are; they may come from a transplant donor.

The rearrangement joins TRBV2 to TRBJ2-2; TRBD1 is a possible D gene (5 bases). Trimming took off 3 bases at V and 8 bases at J, with 13 bases between the two ends. Germline lookup yields CDR1 SNHLY and CDR2 FYNNEI. CDR3 size: 14 residues. This CDR3 reads CASSDGIRAGELFF. As DNA, the CDR3 is TGTGCCAGCAGTGATGGTATCAGGGCTGGGGAGCTGTTTTTT. Based on the CDR3 plus reference TRBV2 and TRBJ2-2, the full variable domain is EPEVTQTPSHQVTQMGQEVILRCVPISNHLYFYWYRQILGQKVEFLVSFYNNEISEKSEIFDDQFSVERPDGSNFTLKIRSTKLEDSAMYFCASSDGIRAGELFFGEGSRLTVL.

This clonotype has a count of ten or more. The V gene is TRBV5-1, the J gene TRBJ2-3, with 10 nucleotides matching TRBD2. Germline V gene lookup returns CDR1 SGHRS and CDR2 YFSETQ. The CDR3 has 16 residues. V lost 0 bases to trimming and J lost 8 bases; unmatched junction nucleotides: 9. CDR3 sequence: CASSLEPAGGLGTQYF. The CDR3, as DNA: TGCGCCAGCAGCTTGGAGCCAGCGGGAGGGCTGGGTACGCAGTATTTT.

At least ten counts were recorded for this clonotype. The rearrangement links TRBV15 to TRBJ1-5; D is ambiguous. Looked up from germline, CDR1 is LNHNV and CDR2 is YYDKDF (reference sequence). V lost 8 bases, J lost 2 bases, and 13 bases lay in between. The length of the CDR3 is 14 residues. Here the CDR3 DNA reads TGTGCCACCCGAGAAAGGCTCGGCAATCAGCCCCAGCATTTT. Its protein product is CATRERLGNQPQHF.

This clonotype was observed at least ten times. V usage is TRBV29-1 and J usage is TRBJ2-2; D is undetermined. Germline CDR1 SQVTM, CDR2 ANQGSEA. The length of the CDR3 is 13 residues. The V and J ends lost 3 bases and 1 base respectively, with 6 bases between them. The CDR3: CSVDPENTGELFF. The CDR3 DNA reads as TGCAGCGTTGATCCTGAGAACACCGGGGAGCTGTTTTTT.

This clonotype was seen just once. V is TRBV5-6 and J is TRBJ2-7, with 10 bases that match TRBD1. The germline V gene encodes CDR1 SGHDT and CDR2 YYEEEE. This CDR3 is 15 amino acids long. The trim removed 3 bases at V and 3 bases at J, leaving 6 bases unmatched. The CDR3 coding sequence is TGTGCCAGCAGCTCGGGACAGGGGTTAAACTACGAGCAGTACTTC. Its protein is CASSSGQGLNYEQYF.

This clonotype was seen a few times. The gene calls are TRBV2 and TRBJ2-1, with D perhaps being TRBD1 or TRBD2 (5 bases each). Germline values: CDR1 SNHLY, CDR2 FYNNEI. The CDR3 totals 15 residues. Trimming shortened V by 2 bases and J by 4 bases, and 12 bases separated the two germline ends. For the CDR3, the DNA is TGTGCCAGCAGTGAATATCGGGACGCATACAATGAGCAGTTCTTC. Encoded protein: CASSEYRDAYNEQFF.

This clonotype was found a few times. V and J are TRBV29-1 and TRBJ1-2; perhaps TRBD1 as D (6 bases). V lost 7 bases to trimming and J lost 3 bases, with 12 bases between them. The germline gives CDR1 SQVTM, CDR2 ANQGSEA. This CDR3 is 12 amino acids long. The CDR3 nucleotides are TGCAGCGCCAAACAGGGCGACTATGGCTACACCTTC. This sequence encodes CSAKQGDYGYTF.

This chain links TRBV18 with TRBJ2-7; 7 bases line up with TRBD2. Looked up from germline, CDR1 is KGHSH and CDR2 is LQKENI. This CDR3 region has 16 residues. V was pared by 6 bases and J by 1 base, with 12 bases of the junction left unmatched. The CDR3 coding sequence is TGTGCCAGCTCCAACAAAAGTAGCGGGTGGTCCTACGAGCAGTACTTC. This codes for CASSNKSSGWSYEQYF.

The sample holds many counts of this clonotype. The rearrangement links TRBV4-2 to TRBJ2-1; weak D call: TRBD2 (5 bases). The germline V gene encodes CDR1 LGHNA and CDR2 YNFKEQ. With 0 bases removed from V and 7 bases from J, the gap between germline ends came to 13 bases. CDR3 length equals 15 residues. In DNA, the CDR3 is TGTGCCAGCAGCCAAGATCTAGCCCTGCGAAATGAGCAGTTCTTC. Amino acids: CASSQDLALRNEQFF.

In its sample, this clonotype was seen many times. The V call is TRBV4-1, the J call TRBJ2-2; D unclear. This CDR3 spans 15 amino acids. V lost 0 bases and J 3 bases, leaving 8 bases between the germline ends. CDR1 is MGHRA and CDR2 is YSYEKL in the germline V gene. The CDR3: CASSQEGRDTGELFF. CDR3 DNA sequence: TGCGCCAGCAGCCAAGAAGGGCGCGACACCGGGGAGCTGTTTTTT.

Only a few counts were recorded for this clonotype. The genes are TRBV2 and TRBJ2-7; D is ambiguous. The V and J ends lost 9 bases and 4 bases respectively, with 19 bases between them. Germline V lookup: CDR1 SNHLY, CDR2 FYNNEI. The CDR3 sequence is 14 residues long. The CDR3 protein is CARRPASKTYEQYF. The CDR3 DNA reads as TGTGCCAGACGTCCTGCGTCAAAGACTTACGAGCAGTACTTC.

A few counts support this clonotype. The chain combines TRBV7-9 with TRBJ1-1; possibly TRBD1 for D (5 bases). Germline V CDR1 and CDR2: SEHNR, FQNEAQ (reference sequence). The CDR3 consists of 13 residues. V was shortened by 6 bases and J by 7 bases, with 15 bases between the two germline ends. The CDR3 sequence: CASRDGTAVEAFF. CDR3 DNA: TGTGCCAGCAGGGACGGGACGGCCGTTGAAGCTTTCTTT.

This clonotype was observed a few times. The chain couples TRBV5-1 to TRBJ1-1; D gene uncertain. The V and J ends lost 1 base and 0 bases respectively, with 16 bases between them. The CDR3 totals 17 residues. Germline values: CDR1 SGHRS, CDR2 YFSETQ. The CDR3 loop is CASSLIVNRQMNTEAFF. Here the CDR3 DNA reads TGCGCCAGCAGCTTGATAGTTAATCGTCAGATGAACACTGAAGCTTTCTTT.

V usage is TRBV6-2 or TRBV6-3 and J usage is TRBJ2-3; D is possibly TRBD1 or TRBD2 (5 bases each). V lost 6 bases and J lost 9, with 13 bases in between. Germline values: CDR1 MNHEY, CDR2 SVGEGT. The CDR3 spans 12 residues. The CDR3 here is CASSRPEGTQYF. CDR3 sequence (DNA): TGTGCCAGCAGCCGGCCTGAGGGGACGCAGTATTTT.

The rearrangement uses TRBV6-5 and TRBJ2-7; 13 positions agree with TRBD2. Looked up from germline, CDR1 is MNHEY and CDR2 is SVGAGI. The CDR3 is made up of 17 amino acids. The junction had 4 bases not matched to a gene; V was cut back by 2 bases and J by 0 bases. The CDR3 nucleotides are TGTGCCAGCAGTTACCTGGGACTAGCGGGGAACTCCTACGAGCAGTACTTC. Its protein product is CASSYLGLAGNSYEQYF.